The entry below describes one TCR beta chain. The CDR3 contains 20 residues. The V gene's germline CDR1 is SNHLY and CDR2 FYNNEI. V gave up 7 bases and J gave up 3 bases; unmatched junction bases: 23. For CDR3 and TCR beta VDJ profiling, genomic DNA was the template used. TCRdb ran MiXCR on the reads and lists one entry per CDR3 protein. Of about 160,000 distinct CDR3 sequences listed, over 55% are singletons. The data stem from a study of CD8+CD57+ T cells in acquired aplastic anemia. As for the study in general: DNA recovered from sorted CD4+ and CD8+ cells had a mean of approximately 3.4 ug.

Patients chosen for sequencing had CD8+CD57+ cells that had expanded, as shown by flow cytometry. The TCR was taken from a human donor with aplastic anemia. Sequenced sample: sorted CD4+, CD8+, or CD8+CD57+ T cells (not recorded which) from PBMCs. The chain joins TRBV2 to TRBJ1-1; 10 bases align to TRBD1. Here the CDR3 reads CASIGVLGTGARVEDTEAFF. The DNA for the CDR3 is TGTGCCAGCATAGGCGTCTTAGGGACAGGGGCGAGAGTTGAGGACACTGAAGCTTTCTTT.